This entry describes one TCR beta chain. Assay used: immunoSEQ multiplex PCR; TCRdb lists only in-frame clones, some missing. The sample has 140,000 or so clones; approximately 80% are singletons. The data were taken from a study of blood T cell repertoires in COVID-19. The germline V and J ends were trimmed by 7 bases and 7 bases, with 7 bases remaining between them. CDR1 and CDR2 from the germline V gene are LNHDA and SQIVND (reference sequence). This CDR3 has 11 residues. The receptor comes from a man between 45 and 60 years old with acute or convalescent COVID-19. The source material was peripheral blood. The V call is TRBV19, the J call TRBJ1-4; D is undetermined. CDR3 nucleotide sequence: TGTGCCAGTACGCGTCGTGAAAAACTGTTTTTT. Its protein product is CASTRREKLFF.